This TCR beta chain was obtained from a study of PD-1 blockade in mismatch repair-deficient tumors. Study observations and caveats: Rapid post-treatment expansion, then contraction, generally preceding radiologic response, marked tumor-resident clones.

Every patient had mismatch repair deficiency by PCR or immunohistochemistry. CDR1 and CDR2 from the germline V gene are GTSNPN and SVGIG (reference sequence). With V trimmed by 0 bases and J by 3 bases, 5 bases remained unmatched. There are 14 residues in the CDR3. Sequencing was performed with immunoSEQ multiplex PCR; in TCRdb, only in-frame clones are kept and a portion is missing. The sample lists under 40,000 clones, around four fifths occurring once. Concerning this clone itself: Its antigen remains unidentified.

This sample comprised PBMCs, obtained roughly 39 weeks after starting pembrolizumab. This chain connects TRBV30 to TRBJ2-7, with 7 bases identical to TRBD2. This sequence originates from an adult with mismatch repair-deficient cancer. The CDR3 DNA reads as TGTGCCTGGAGTGTAGGCGGGGGTGTCTACGAGCAGTACTTC. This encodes CAWSVGGGVYEQYF.